What follows are 32 T cell receptor beta chains derived from one specimen sequenced in a study of T cell clonality in common variable immunodeficiency. Study-wide points: Common variable immunodeficiency TCR beta sequences reportedly had fewer deletions and N-nucleotide insertions.

What these receptors recognize is not known. The data were produced by immunoSEQ multiplex PCR, yet TCRdb's version contains in-frame clones alone and is incomplete. The sample yields approximately 29,000 clones, without any singletons. Sequencing input: peripheral blood mononuclear cells. The receptors come from a human donor with common variable immunodeficiency.

A word on this clone: The read falls 3 residues short of the CDR3 end, and the missing part is taken from the germline J gene. The J gene is TRBJ2-5, the V gene TRBV6-2 or TRBV6-3, with a weak D call TRBD1 (5 bases). This CDR3 has 16 amino acids. From germline, CDR1 is MNHEY and CDR2 SVGEGT. V lost 0 bases to trimming and J lost 2 bases, with 13 bases between them. The DNA read from the CDR3 is TGTGCCAGCAGTTACTCCTTGGACACTCCACAAGAGACC. The encoded protein is CASSYSLDTPQET. In full, the CDR3 reads CASSYSLDTPQETQYF.

Judged by abundance, this clone is medium-sized. The CDR3 end is not reached by the read, which stops 3 residues before it; the germline J gene fills it in. This chain links TRBV19 with TRBJ2-1; TRBD1 matches at 8 bases. The ends lost 1 base at V and 9 bases at J; junction bases unmatched: 14. Germline V gene lookup returns CDR1 LNHDA and CDR2 SQIVND (reference sequence). The CDR3 sequence is 17 residues long. Incomplete CDR3 DNA: TGTGCCAGTAGTATAGTAGGGCGGGGACAGGCGGGACGTGAG. Amino acids: CASSIVGRGQAGRE. The full CDR3 reads CASSIVGRGQAGREQFF.

This clone was seen a handful of times. The CDR3 spells CASSVGLAGGKETQYF. CDR3 DNA (partial): TGTGCCAGTAGTGTGGGACTAGCGGGGGGGAAAGAGACC. The V gene is TRBV19, the J gene TRBJ2-5; 16 nucleotides align to TRBD2. The read ends 3 residues early relative to the CDR3; the germline J gene fills the gap. V lost 5 bases to trimming and J lost 3 bases; unmatched junction nucleotides: 3. Germline CDR1 reads LNHDA; CDR2 reads SQIVND (reference sequence). The CDR3 extends over 16 amino acids.

This clone showed up many times. The read gets to within 3 residues of the CDR3 end, and the germline J gene fills in the rest. The chain joins TRBV11-3 to TRBJ1-1; D gene ambiguous. There are 11 residues in the CDR3. Germline CDR1 is SGHNT and CDR2 is YENEEA. The DNA read from the CDR3 is TGTGCCAGCAGCCCCCGAGGCGAA. This encodes CASSPRGE. From start to end, the CDR3 is CASSPRGEAFF.

The table lists this clone with a few counts. The read stops 3 residues short of the end of the CDR3; the missing end is completed from the germline J gene. This chain uses TRBV7-6 with TRBJ2-3; no definite D call. Germline assignment: CDR1 SGHVS and CDR2 FNYEAQ. The V end was cut by 1 base, the J end by 4 bases, with 15 bases between. This CDR3 comprises 16 residues. CDR3 protein: CASSLVRDFSPDTQYF. CDR3 DNA, as far as it was read: TGTGCCAGCAGCTTAGTCCGTGACTTTTCCCCAGATACG.

As regards this clone: The sequenced fragment ends 3 residues before the CDR3 boundary, so the rest is inferred from the germline J gene. The rearrangement links TRBV7-9 to TRBJ2-2; TRBD1 aligns across 9 bases. The ends lost 5 bases at V and 8 bases at J; junction bases unmatched: 9. Germline V lookup: CDR1 SEHNR, CDR2 FQNEAQ (reference sequence). The CDR3 totals 15 residues. The CDR3 DNA, read in part, is TGTGCCAGCAGCCCGGGACAGGGTTTTTATGGGGAG. Translation gives CASSPGQGFYGE. The whole CDR3 reads CASSPGQGFYGELFF.

Of note for this clone: The observed sequence ends 3 residues before the CDR3 terminus, with the missing tail filled in from the germline J gene. This chain connects TRBV5-1 to TRBJ2-5; no definite D call. Germline assignment: CDR1 SGHRS and CDR2 YFSETQ. V lost 1 base and J 4 bases, leaving 2 bases between the germline ends. This CDR3 comprises 11 residues. The CDR3: CASSLLETQYF. The part of the CDR3 DNA that was read is TGCGCCAGCAGCTTGCTAGAGACC.

Many counts were recorded for this clone. The read stops 3 residues short of the end of the CDR3; the missing end is completed from the germline J gene. The V gene is TRBV7-8, the J gene TRBJ2-5; D gene uncertain. The CDR3 covers 15 residues. V lost 5 bases and J lost 0, with 13 bases in between. Germline V gene data show CDR1 as SGHVS and CDR2 as FQNEAQ. The CDR3 spells CASSAVRAHQETQYF. The sequenced part of the CDR3 DNA is TGTGCCAGCAGCGCTGTCAGAGCGCACCAAGAGACC.

By share, this clone ranks as medium-sized. The read comes to an end 3 residues before the CDR3 does, leaving the germline J gene to fill in the end. V gene TRBV7-8 combines with J gene TRBJ1-3; D remains ambiguous. CDR1 and CDR2 (germline): SGHVS, FQNEAQ. This CDR3 has 16 residues. Trimming took 1 base from V and 0 from J, leaving 10 bases between them. The CDR3 DNA, read in part, is TGTGCCAGCAGCTTAGGAGAGGGTAACTCTGGAAACACC. Amino acids: CASSLGEGNSGNT. The full CDR3 sequence reads CASSLGEGNSGNTIYF.

This clone appeared many times. From the germline J gene comes the end of the CDR3, since the read stops 3 residues before it. The chain links TRBV5-4 to TRBJ2-7, with 15 bases aligning to TRBD2. This CDR3 has 15 residues. With V trimmed by 4 bases and J by 4 bases, 3 bases remained unmatched. The germline CDR1 and CDR2 sequences are SGHNT and YYREEE (reference sequence). CDR3 in amino acids: CASSAGTSGGYEQYF. Incomplete CDR3 DNA: TGTGCCAGCAGCGCAGGGACTAGCGGGGGGTACGAG.

There are a few counts of this clone. The DNA ends 3 residues before the CDR3 does, and the rest of the CDR3 is filled in from the germline J gene. The chain is built from TRBV6-1 and TRBJ1-6; tentative D call: TRBD1 (5 bases). This CDR3 contains 14 residues. With 4 bases removed from V and 5 bases from J, the gap between germline ends came to 9 bases. CDR1 is MNHNS, CDR2 SASEGT, per germline. CDR3 sequence: CASSVRQNNSPLHF. The covered CDR3 bases are TGTGCCAGCAGTGTGAGACAGAATAATTCACCC.

The sample holds many counts of this clone. The read halts 3 residues ahead of the CDR3 end, with the missing end drawn from the germline J gene. V usage is TRBV19 and J usage is TRBJ2-7, with 9 bases aligning to TRBD1. Looked up from germline, CDR1 is LNHDA and CDR2 is SQIVND (reference sequence). The CDR3 consists of 16 residues. The V gene end was trimmed by 4 bases and the J gene end by 2 bases; junction bases not matched to a gene: 9. The CDR3 region is CASSTFGGQGPYEQYF. Incomplete CDR3 DNA: TGTGCCAGTAGTACCTTTGGGGGACAGGGACCCTACGAG.

To note about this clone: Sequencing ends 3 residues short of the CDR3 end; the germline J gene provides the rest. V is TRBV7-8 and J is TRBJ1-1; D uncertain. V lost 5 bases to trimming and J lost 1 base, with 11 bases between them. Germline-derived CDR1 and CDR2 are SGHVS and FQNEAQ. The CDR3 has 14 residues. The CDR3 protein is CASSIRHENTEAFF. The CDR3 DNA, read in part, is TGTGCCAGCAGCATAAGACACGAGAACACTGAA.

Regarding this clone: The read stops 3 residues short of the end of the CDR3; the missing end is completed from the germline J gene. The chain links TRBV6-2 or TRBV6-3 to TRBJ2-1, with 9 bases matching TRBD1. The CDR3 totals 13 residues. Trimming took 6 bases from V and 8 from J; bases not matched to a gene: 5. CDR1 is MNHEY, CDR2 SVGEGT, per germline. The CDR3 is CASSQTGGHEQFF. Partial CDR3 DNA: TGTGCCAGCAGCCAAACAGGGGGCCATGAG.

This clone was detected many times. The missing CDR3 end, 3 residues past where the read stops, is filled in from the germline J gene. J is TRBJ2-2 and V is TRBV7-3; no firm D call. The CDR3 has 13 amino acids. With 4 bases removed from V and 0 bases from J, the gap between germline ends came to 3 bases. Germline V gene sequence: CDR1 SGHTA, CDR2 FQGTGA. The CDR3 DNA, read in part, is TGTGCCAGCAGCTCCGCGAACACCGGGGAG. This translates into CASSSANTGE. From start to end, the CDR3 is CASSSANTGELFF.

This clone was counted a few times. The CDR3 end falls 3 residues outside the read, so it is completed with the germline J gene. The chain joins TRBV18 to TRBJ1-2; D remains unclear. The germline CDR1 and CDR2 sequences are KGHSH and LQKENI. The V end lost 1 base, the J end lost 6 bases, and 12 bases lay between the germline ends. This CDR3 has 14 residues. CDR3 sequence: CASSPLGHVHGYTF. The DNA read from the CDR3 is TGTGCCAGCTCACCACTTGGCCATGTCCATGGC.

The table lists this clone with many counts. The read ends 3 residues before the CDR3 terminus; that terminus is restored from the germline J gene. The gene calls are TRBV20-1 and TRBJ2-2; 16 positions agree with TRBD2. V lost 6 bases and J lost 2; bases outside the gene matches: 3. The CDR3 has 16 residues. Germline V gene lookup returns CDR1 DFQATT and CDR2 SNEGSKA (reference sequence). The CDR3 loop is CSAGTSGGANTGELFF. Partial CDR3 DNA: TGCAGTGCGGGGACTAGCGGGGGGGCCAACACCGGGGAG.

The sample holds a few counts of this clone. The CDR3 goes on 3 residues after the read ends, and that part is filled in from the germline J gene. The rearrangement joins TRBV6-1 to TRBJ1-6; possible D gene TRBD1, 5 bases. The CDR3 extends over 13 amino acids. Looked up from germline, CDR1 is MNHNS and CDR2 is SASEGT. V lost 3 bases and J lost 11, with 11 bases in between. The CDR3 protein is CASSEAWGAPLHF. Partial CDR3 DNA: TGTGCCAGCAGTGAGGCCTGGGGGGCACCC.

The sample holds a few counts of this clone. The CDR3 is cut off 3 residues early in the read; its end comes from the germline J gene. V and J are TRBV30 and TRBJ1-2; TRBD1 might be the D (6 bases). The CDR3 is 15 residues long. Germline loops: CDR1 GTSNPN, CDR2 SVGIG (reference sequence). Trimming took 1 base from V and 5 from J, leaving 17 bases between them. CDR3 sequence: CAWSDPPEGGYGYTF. Incomplete CDR3 DNA: TGTGCCTGGAGTGACCCCCCGGAGGGGGGGTATGGC.

This clone was seen at least ten times. Incomplete CDR3 DNA: TGTGCCAGCAGCGTGACGGACAGGGGGCTACATACG. Its translation is CASSVTDRGLHT. The full CDR3 protein is CASSVTDRGLHTQYF. The rearrangement uses TRBV9 and TRBJ2-3, with 11 nucleotides matching TRBD1. Sequencing ends 3 residues short of the CDR3 end; the germline J gene provides the rest. Losses at the gene ends were 2 bases for V and 7 bases for J; bases not matched to a gene: 6. There are 15 residues in the CDR3. Germline V gene lookup returns CDR1 SGDLS and CDR2 YYNGEE.

The CDR3 DNA, read in part, is TGTGCCAGCAGCTACCAGGTGAACACTGAA. Protein sequence: CASSYQVNTE. The whole CDR3 sequence reads CASSYQVNTEAFF. V usage is TRBV7-3 and J usage is TRBJ1-1, with D uncertain. The read ends 3 residues shy of where the CDR3 ends; the end is completed using the germline J gene. Germline-derived CDR1 and CDR2 are SGHTA and FQGTGA. The V and J ends lost 4 bases and 0 bases respectively, with 6 bases between them. The CDR3 length is 13 residues.

The CDR3 DNA, read in part, is TGTGCCAGCAGCCCCGCCGGGGGGGCCTACGAG. Its protein is CASSPAGGAYE. The whole CDR3 protein reads CASSPAGGAYEQYF. The chain couples TRBV7-9 to TRBJ2-7; the match to TRBD2 covers 8 bases. The read finishes 3 residues shy of the CDR3 end, and the germline J gene is used to complete it. The CDR3 covers 14 residues. V was clipped by 5 bases and J by 2 bases; unmatched bases: 5. The germline V gene encodes CDR1 SEHNR and CDR2 FQNEAQ (reference sequence). Drawing the rest from reference TRBV7-9 and TRBJ2-7, the complete variable domain is DTGVSQNPRHKITKRGQNVTFRCDPISEHNRLYWYRQTLGQGPEFLTYFQNEAQLEKSRLLSDRFSAERPKGSFSTLEIQRTEQGDSAMYLCASSPAGGAYEQYFGPGTRLTVT.

Of note for this clone: The sequenced fragment ends 3 residues before the CDR3 boundary, so the rest is inferred from the germline J gene. This chain joins TRBV19 and TRBJ1-2; D not resolved. From germline, CDR1 is LNHDA and CDR2 SQIVND (reference sequence). Trimming stripped 9 bases from V and 4 bases from J, with 12 bases between. The CDR3 totals 12 residues. The CDR3 sequence is CARFSISYGYTF. Partial CDR3 DNA: TGTGCCAGATTTTCAATTAGCTATGGC.

Relative to its sample, this clone is medium-sized (0.01 to 0.1%). The sequenced fragment ends 3 residues before the CDR3 boundary, so the rest is inferred from the germline J gene. Other DNA sequences in the sample encode the same CDR3. This chain links TRBV5-1 with TRBJ2-3; 13 bases match TRBD2. V shed 6 bases and J 3 bases; nucleotides not matched to a gene: 4. The germline V gene encodes CDR1 SGHRS and CDR2 YFSETQ. The CDR3 totals 15 residues. The CDR3 here is CASTQLAGGTDTQYF. The CDR3 bases that were read are TGCGCCAGCACCCAACTAGCGGGGGGGACAGATACG. Combining the CDR3 with reference TRBV5-1 and TRBJ2-3 gives the whole variable domain KAGVTQTPRYLIKTRGQQVTLSCSPISGHRSVSWYQQTPGQGLQFLFEYFSETQRNKGNFPGRFSGRQFSNSRSEMNVSTLELGDSALYLCASTQLAGGTDTQYFGPGTRLTVL.

Concerning this clone itself: Read sequence stops 3 residues before the CDR3 end, and the germline J gene provides the missing end. This chain connects TRBV7-2 to TRBJ2-7; 10 bases map to TRBD1. Germline lookup yields CDR1 SGHTA and CDR2 FQGNSA. V gave up 5 bases and J gave up 4 bases; unmatched junction bases: 5. The CDR3 is 14 amino acids. CDR3 DNA (partial): TGTGCCAGCAGCCCCCGACAGGGGGCATACGAG. It is translated as CASSPRQGAYE. In full, the CDR3 is CASSPRQGAYEQYF.

This clone was counted a few times. The CDR3 spells CASSLGATYEQYF. CDR3 DNA, as far as it was read: TGTGCCAGCTCACTTGGGGCAACCTACGAG. This chain joins TRBV18 and TRBJ2-7, with D possibly matching TRBD1 (5 bases). The observed sequence ends 3 residues before the CDR3 terminus, with the missing tail filled in from the germline J gene. CDR1 KGHSH and CDR2 LQKENI come from the germline V gene. V gave up 4 bases and J gave up 2 bases, with 9 bases separating them. The CDR3 covers 13 residues.

This clone has just a few counts. The read comes to an end 3 residues before the CDR3 does, leaving the germline J gene to fill in the end. The V and J genes are TRBV20-1 and TRBJ2-1, with a weak D call TRBD1 (5 bases). Germline loops: CDR1 DFQATT, CDR2 SNEGSKA (reference sequence). Trimming removed 3 bases from V and 7 bases from J, with 10 bases in between. The CDR3 sequence is 12 residues long. CDR3 region: CSARTALNEQFF. The DNA read from the CDR3 is TGCAGTGCTAGGACAGCCTTGAATGAG.

This clone showed up many times. This CDR3 is CSVGPMGGISEQYF. CDR3 DNA, as far as it was read: TGCAGCGTTGGGCCTATGGGGGGGATCTCCGAG. The J gene is TRBJ2-7, the V gene TRBV29-1, with 7 bases matching TRBD2. The CDR3 is cut off 3 residues early in the read; its end comes from the germline J gene. The junction had 12 bases not matched to a gene; V was cut back by 4 bases and J by 6 bases. The CDR3 consists of 14 residues. Per the germline V gene, CDR1 is SQVTM and CDR2 is ANQGSEA.

This clone was detected a few times. The CDR3 end lies 3 residues beyond the end of the read and is filled in from the germline J gene. The chain combines TRBV5-1 with TRBJ2-2, with 12 bases fitting TRBD2. CDR1 is SGHRS and CDR2 is YFSETQ in the germline V gene. The CDR3 loop spans 17 amino acids. V shed 4 bases, J shed 8 bases, and the junction held 12 bases outside the gene matches. The CDR3 bases that were read are TGCGCCAGCAGCGGATTCACTAGCGGGGGGTCGAAAGGGGAG. Translating it yields CASSGFTSGGSKGE. The whole CDR3 is CASSGFTSGGSKGELFF.

This clone was seen many times. The CDR3 extends 3 residues past the end of the read, so its final part is completed from the germline J gene. V and J are TRBV10-3 and TRBJ1-6; D unclear. Germline values: CDR1 ENHRY, CDR2 SYGVKD. The CDR3 runs 16 residues. Trimming took off 0 bases at V and 7 bases at J, with 13 bases between the two ends. CDR3 sequence reads: CAISESNPLGNSPLHF. The covered CDR3 bases are TGTGCCATCAGTGAGTCAAACCCTCTAGGAAATTCACCC.

Remarks on this clone: The CDR3 end falls 3 residues outside the read, so it is completed with the germline J gene. V and J are TRBV18 and TRBJ1-2; D is ambiguous. The germline CDR1 and CDR2 sequences are KGHSH and LQKENI. This CDR3 comprises 18 residues. Trimming shortened V by 1 base and J by 0 bases, and 18 bases separated the two germline ends. The CDR3 protein is CASSPLTQTNPANYGYTF. The CDR3 DNA, read in part, is TGTGCCAGCTCACCACTCACACAGACAAACCCAGCTAACTATGGC.

This clone was recorded a few times. The read halts 3 residues ahead of the CDR3 end, with the missing end drawn from the germline J gene. This sequence joins TRBV18 and TRBJ1-3; TRBD1 is a possible D gene (5 bases). The CDR3 length is 14 residues. V lost 6 bases and J lost 4, with 13 bases in between. From germline, CDR1 is KGHSH and CDR2 LQKENI. The CDR3 DNA, read in part, is TGTGCCAGCTCGCTTCAGGGAGGCGGAAACACC. Encoded protein: CASSLQGGGNT. The CDR3 in its entirety is CASSLQGGGNTIYF.